A single sample is the source of the 8 T cell receptor beta chains below, sequenced in a study of blood T cell repertoires in COVID-19. Sequencing was performed with immunoSEQ multiplex PCR; in TCRdb, only in-frame clones are kept and a portion is missing. This table holds about 140,000 clones, around 90% found once. Sequencing was carried out using peripheral blood. The receptors shown here come from a woman aged 45 to 65 with acute or convalescent COVID-19.

The gene calls are TRBV11-2 and TRBJ2-3; 9 nucleotides line up with TRBD1. The ends lost 5 bases at V and 6 bases at J; junction bases unmatched: 6. The germline CDR1 and CDR2 sequences are SGHAT and FQNNGV. The CDR3 extends over 14 amino acids. DNA of the CDR3: TGTGCCAGCAGCGAACAGGGGGCGATGGATACGCAGTATTTT. Translating it yields CASSEQGAMDTQYF.

The table lists this clone with a count of one. V and J are TRBV6-6 and TRBJ2-3; D might be TRBD2 (6 bases). V was shortened by 4 bases and J by 1 base, with 6 bases between the two germline ends. The CDR3 is 13 residues long. Germline V gene data show CDR1 as MNHNY and CDR2 as SVGAGI (reference sequence). This chain's CDR3 is CASSSGGTDTQYF. The CDR3 nucleotides are TGTGCCAGCAGTTCGGGGGGCACAGATACGCAGTATTTT.

The DNA of the CDR3 is TGTGCCAGCAGTCCAGACTTCTACGAGCAGTACTTC. Translation gives CASSPDFYEQYF. The rearrangement links TRBV7-6 to TRBJ2-7; D gene ambiguous. The germline V gene encodes CDR1 SGHVS and CDR2 FNYEAQ. Trimming stripped 6 bases from V and 3 bases from J, with 9 bases between. The CDR3 consists of 12 residues.

The chain links TRBV2 to TRBJ1-5, with 8 bases fitting TRBD1. Germline CDR1 SNHLY, CDR2 FYNNEI. The junction had 8 bases not matched to a gene; V was cut back by 4 bases and J by 3 bases. CDR3 length: 16 amino acids. The CDR3 here is CASSGGGQGLNQPQHF. DNA of the CDR3: TGTGCCAGCAGTGGGGGAGGACAGGGCCTCAATCAGCCCCAGCATTTT.

V usage is TRBV5-6 and J usage is TRBJ2-7, with D possibly TRBD2 on 7 matching bases. CDR3 length: 16 residues. V was pared by 0 bases and J by 6 bases, with 19 bases between. CDR1 SGHDT and CDR2 YYEEEE come from the germline V gene. The CDR3 DNA reads as TGTGCCAGCAGCTTGGCCCCCTTCCAGGGGAGGGGCGAGCAGTACTTC. Protein: CASSLAPFQGRGEQYF.

A few counts support this clone. The V gene is TRBV30, the J gene TRBJ1-1; D ambiguous. V was pared by 0 bases and J by 5 bases, with 22 bases between. The CDR3 has 17 amino acids. Germline V gives CDR1 GTSNPN, CDR2 SVGIG (reference sequence). The CDR3 sequence is CAWSVLSAATGKTEAFF. DNA for the CDR3: TGTGCCTGGAGTGTACTATCTGCGGCCACCGGAAAGACTGAAGCTTTCTTT.

The genes are TRBV5-1 and TRBJ2-7; D perhaps matches TRBD2 (5 bases). CDR3 size: 13 residues. Looked up from germline, CDR1 is SGHRS and CDR2 is YFSETQ. Trimming removed 4 bases at V and 3 bases at J, with 11 bases between. CDR3: CASSLGSIYEQYF. The CDR3 DNA sequence: TGCGCCAGCAGCCTGGGGAGCATCTACGAGCAGTACTTC.

This clone was found once. The chain is built from TRBV19 and TRBJ1-2, with 8 bases matching TRBD1. The CDR3 sequence is 16 residues long. The germline CDR1 and CDR2 sequences are LNHDA and SQIVND (reference sequence). Trimming cost V 3 bases and J 4 bases; bases outside gene matches: 10. CDR3 sequence reads: CASSIRGRGEGYGYTF. The CDR3 bases are TGTGCCAGTAGTATCAGGGGGCGCGGCGAGGGCTATGGCTACACCTTC.